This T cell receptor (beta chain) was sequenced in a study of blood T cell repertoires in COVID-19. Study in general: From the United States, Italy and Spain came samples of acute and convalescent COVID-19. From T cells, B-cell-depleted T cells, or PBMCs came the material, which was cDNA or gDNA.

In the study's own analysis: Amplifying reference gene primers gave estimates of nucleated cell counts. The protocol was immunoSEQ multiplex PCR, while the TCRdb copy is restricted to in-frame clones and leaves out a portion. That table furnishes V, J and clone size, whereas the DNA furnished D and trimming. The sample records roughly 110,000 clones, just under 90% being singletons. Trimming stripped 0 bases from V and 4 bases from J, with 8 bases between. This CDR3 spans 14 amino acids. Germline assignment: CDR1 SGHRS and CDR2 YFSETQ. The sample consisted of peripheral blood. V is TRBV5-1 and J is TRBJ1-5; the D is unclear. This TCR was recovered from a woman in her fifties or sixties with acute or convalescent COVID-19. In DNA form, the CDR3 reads TGCGCCAGCAGCTTGGGAACAGCTAATCAGCCCCAGCATTTT. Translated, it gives CASSLGTANQPQHF.